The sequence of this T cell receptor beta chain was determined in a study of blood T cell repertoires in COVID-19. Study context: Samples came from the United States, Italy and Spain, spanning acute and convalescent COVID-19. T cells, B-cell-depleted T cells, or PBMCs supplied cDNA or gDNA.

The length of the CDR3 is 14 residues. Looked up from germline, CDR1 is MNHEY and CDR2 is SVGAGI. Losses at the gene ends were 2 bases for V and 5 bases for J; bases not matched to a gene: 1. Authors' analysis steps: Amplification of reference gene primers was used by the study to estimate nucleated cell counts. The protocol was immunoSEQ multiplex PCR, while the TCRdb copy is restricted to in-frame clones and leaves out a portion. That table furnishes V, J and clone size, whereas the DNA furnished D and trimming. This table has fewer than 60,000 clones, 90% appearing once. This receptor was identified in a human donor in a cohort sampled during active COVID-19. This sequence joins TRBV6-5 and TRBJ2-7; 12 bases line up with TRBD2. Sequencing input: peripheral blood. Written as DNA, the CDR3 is TGTGCCAGCAGTTACGGACTAGCGGGGAACGAGCAGTACTTC. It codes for CASSYGLAGNEQYF.